These T cell receptor beta chains were read from a single sample in a study of cytomegalovirus exposure and HLA in healthy donors. Here immunoSEQ multiplex PCR was the method, and the copy in TCRdb shows in-frame clones only, minus some. Of around 170,000 clones in the sample, 80% were seen once. The material sequenced was PBMCs. These receptors came from a man aged 40-50 years in good health and CMV-seropositive. Both conserved end residues are part of each CDR3. Fields, in order: D gene, J gene, V gene, clone size, CDR3 protein, CDR3 DNA. D genes are given only for firm matches. Clone size is not always given. Where it is, it says once, few, many or a class for expanded clones.

d_gene: -
j_gene: TRBJ1-3
v_gene: TRBV19
abundance: once
CDR3aa: CASSIVQRSGNTIYF
CDR3nt: TGTGCCAGTAGTATAGTCCAGAGGTCGGGAAACACCATATATTTT

d_gene: -
j_gene: TRBJ1-5
v_gene: TRBV6-5
abundance: -
CDR3aa: CASRDRQGNQPQHF
CDR3nt: TGTGCCAGCAGAGATCGACAGGGCAATCAGCCCCAGCATTTT

d_gene: -
j_gene: TRBJ2-5
v_gene: TRBV7-2
abundance: -
CDR3aa: CASSLARMETQYF
CDR3nt: TGTGCCAGCAGCTTAGCGCGAATGGAGACCCAGTACTTC

d_gene: TRBD1
j_gene: TRBJ1-1
v_gene: TRBV6-1
abundance: -
CDR3aa: CASSSTGARSTEAFF
CDR3nt: TGTGCCAGCAGTTCGACAGGGGCCCGGAGCACTGAAGCTTTCTTT

d_gene: TRBD2
j_gene: TRBJ2-5
v_gene: TRBV4-3
abundance: -
CDR3aa: CASSQDTSGGGETQYF
CDR3nt: TGCGCCAGCAGCCAAGATACTAGCGGGGGCGGGGAGACCCAGTACTTC

d_gene: TRBD1
j_gene: TRBJ2-1
v_gene: TRBV5-1
abundance: -
CDR3aa: CASSEVPGQGNNEQFF
CDR3nt: TGCGCCAGCAGCGAAGTCCCGGGACAGGGGAACAATGAGCAGTTCTTC

d_gene: TRBD1
j_gene: TRBJ1-2
v_gene: TRBV7-9
abundance: -
CDR3aa: CASSSPKGAPNYGYTF
CDR3nt: TGTGCCAGCAGCTCACCTAAGGGGGCGCCTAACTATGGCTACACCTTC

d_gene: -
j_gene: TRBJ1-2
v_gene: TRBV13
abundance: -
CDR3aa: CASSSIRDRRYGYTF
CDR3nt: TGTGCCAGCAGCTCAATCCGGGATCGGCGCTATGGCTACACCTTC

d_gene: -
j_gene: TRBJ2-7
v_gene: TRBV30
abundance: once
CDR3aa: CAWSAPLRDSYEQYF
CDR3nt: TGTGCCTGGAGTGCACCTCTGAGGGACTCCTACGAGCAGTACTTC

d_gene: TRBD2
j_gene: TRBJ2-1
v_gene: TRBV4-3
abundance: -
CDR3aa: CASSPGTSGGRNEQFF
CDR3nt: TGCGCCAGCAGCCCGGGGACTAGCGGGGGTAGGAATGAGCAGTTCTTC

d_gene: -
j_gene: TRBJ1-1
v_gene: TRBV6-6
abundance: -
CDR3aa: CASSTGNTEAFF
CDR3nt: TGTGCCAGCTCAACGGGGAACACTGAAGCTTTCTTT

d_gene: -
j_gene: TRBJ2-7
v_gene: TRBV7-7
abundance: -
CDR3aa: CASSSGSSYEQYF
CDR3nt: TGTGCTAGCAGCTCCGGGTCGTCCTACGAGCAGTACTTC

d_gene: -
j_gene: TRBJ2-6
v_gene: TRBV29-1
abundance: -
CDR3aa: CSVAGGPPHSGANVLTF
CDR3nt: TGCAGCGTAGCAGGGGGGCCTCCCCACTCTGGGGCCAACGTCCTGACTTTC

d_gene: -
j_gene: TRBJ2-7
v_gene: TRBV7-3
abundance: few
CDR3aa: CASSLLGGYEQYF
CDR3nt: TGTGCCAGCAGCTTATTGGGGGGCTACGAGCAGTACTTC

d_gene: TRBD1
j_gene: TRBJ1-6
v_gene: TRBV6-6
abundance: -
CDR3aa: CASILPGQGSSPLHF
CDR3nt: TGTGCCAGCATCCTACCGGGACAGGGTAGTTCACCCCTCCACTTT

d_gene: TRBD1
j_gene: TRBJ2-3
v_gene: TRBV19
abundance: -
CDR3aa: CASSIRTGRSGDTQYF
CDR3nt: TGTGCCAGTAGTATCAGGACAGGGAGGTCTGGAGATACGCAGTATTTT

d_gene: -
j_gene: TRBJ1-1
v_gene: TRBV19
abundance: -
CDR3aa: CASSIDRDTEAFF
CDR3nt: TGTGCCAGTAGTATAGACAGGGACACTGAAGCTTTCTTT

d_gene: -
j_gene: TRBJ1-2
v_gene: TRBV27
abundance: once
CDR3aa: CASSYRAGSYGYTF
CDR3nt: TGTGCCAGCAGTTACAGGGCAGGGTCATATGGCTACACCTTC

d_gene: -
j_gene: TRBJ1-5
v_gene: TRBV9
abundance: -
CDR3aa: CASSVGLGGDQPQHF
CDR3nt: TGTGCCAGCAGCGTAGGACTCGGAGGGGATCAGCCCCAGCATTTT

d_gene: -
j_gene: TRBJ2-5
v_gene: TRBV12-5
abundance: -
CDR3aa: CASGGQKRPRQETQYF
CDR3nt: TGTGCTAGTGGCGGCCAGAAGCGACCTCGGCAAGAGACCCAGTACTTC

d_gene: -
j_gene: TRBJ1-6
v_gene: TRBV4-3
abundance: -
CDR3aa: CASSQDQLGQRSPLHF
CDR3nt: TGCGCCAGCAGCCAAGATCAGCTTGGACAGAGGTCACCCCTCCACTTT

d_gene: TRBD1
j_gene: TRBJ2-7
v_gene: TRBV28
abundance: -
CDR3aa: CASRATGTGSHEQYF
CDR3nt: TGTGCCAGCAGAGCAACCGGGACAGGGTCCCACGAGCAGTACTTC

d_gene: -
j_gene: TRBJ1-4
v_gene: TRBV7-9
abundance: few
CDR3aa: CASSLAEALGKLFF
CDR3nt: TGTGCCAGCAGCTTAGCGGAGGCGCTGGGAAAACTGTTTTTT

d_gene: TRBD2
j_gene: TRBJ2-1
v_gene: TRBV6-4
abundance: -
CDR3aa: CASSDSTVAGGPGGNEQFF
CDR3nt: TGTGCCAGCAGTGACTCGACCGTAGCGGGGGGGCCGGGTGGGAATGAGCAGTTCTTC

d_gene: -
j_gene: TRBJ1-4
v_gene: TRBV4-1
abundance: few
CDR3aa: CASSQTERLFF
CDR3nt: TGCGCCAGCAGCCAGACAGAGAGACTGTTTTTT

d_gene: TRBD2
j_gene: TRBJ2-1
v_gene: TRBV6-4
abundance: -
CDR3aa: CASSEWGLAGGNSYNEQFF
CDR3nt: TGTGCCAGCAGTGAGTGGGGACTAGCGGGGGGGAACTCCTACAATGAGCAGTTCTTC

d_gene: -
j_gene: TRBJ1-5
v_gene: TRBV5-1
abundance: -
CDR3aa: CASSLGFREDNQPQHF
CDR3nt: TGCGCCAGCAGCTTGGGTTTCCGGGAGGACAATCAGCCCCAGCATTTT

d_gene: -
j_gene: TRBJ1-4
v_gene: TRBV7-2
abundance: -
CDR3aa: CASSLTPQGGKLFF
CDR3nt: TGTGCCAGCAGCTTAACCCCACAGGGTGGAAAACTGTTTTTT

d_gene: TRBD2
j_gene: TRBJ2-7
v_gene: TRBV5-4
abundance: -
CDR3aa: CASSLWTSGTYEQYF
CDR3nt: TGTGCCAGCAGCTTGTGGACTAGCGGAACCTACGAGCAGTACTTC

d_gene: -
j_gene: TRBJ2-2
v_gene: TRBV5-1
abundance: -
CDR3aa: CASSLGLAPGPGELFF
CDR3nt: TGCGCCAGCAGCTTGGGCCTCGCGCCAGGGCCCGGGGAGCTGTTTTTT

d_gene: -
j_gene: TRBJ2-3
v_gene: TRBV10-2
abundance: -
CDR3aa: CASIITGIDTDTQYF
CDR3nt: TGCGCCAGCATTATCACAGGGATAGACACAGATACGCAGTATTTT

d_gene: -
j_gene: TRBJ1-6
v_gene: TRBV7-2
abundance: -
CDR3aa: CASSFTSGGSSYNSPLHF
CDR3nt: TGTGCCAGCAGCTTCACTTCGGGGGGGAGCTCCTATAATTCACCCCTCCACTTT

d_gene: -
j_gene: TRBJ2-7
v_gene: TRBV14
abundance: -
CDR3aa: CASSRLSGSEQYF
CDR3nt: TGTGCCAGCAGCCGACTCTCGGGGAGCGAGCAGTACTTC

d_gene: -
j_gene: TRBJ1-2
v_gene: TRBV4-1
abundance: few
CDR3aa: CASSQEGAAGLNGYTF
CDR3nt: TGCGCCAGCAGCCAAGAGGGGGCCGCCGGGCTCAATGGCTACACCTTC

d_gene: TRBD2
j_gene: TRBJ2-2
v_gene: TRBV15
abundance: -
CDR3aa: CATSERGGNTGELFF
CDR3nt: TGTGCCACCAGCGAGCGGGGGGGTAACACCGGGGAGCTGTTTTTT

d_gene: -
j_gene: TRBJ1-2
v_gene: TRBV2
abundance: -
CDR3aa: CASSESQAPFSYGYTF
CDR3nt: TGTGCCAGCAGTGAATCACAGGCCCCGTTTTCCTATGGCTACACCTTC

d_gene: -
j_gene: TRBJ2-2
v_gene: TRBV13
abundance: -
CDR3aa: CASSLGDSDTGELFF
CDR3nt: TGTGCCAGCAGCTTGGGGGACTCGGACACCGGGGAGCTGTTTTTT

d_gene: -
j_gene: TRBJ1-1
v_gene: TRBV27
abundance: -
CDR3aa: CASSLSPGRTEAFF
CDR3nt: TGTGCCAGCAGTTTATCGCCAGGGCGGACTGAAGCTTTCTTT

d_gene: -
j_gene: TRBJ1-1
v_gene: TRBV5-4
abundance: -
CDR3aa: CASSLVMGAEAFF
CDR3nt: TGTGCCAGCAGCTTGGTGATGGGCGCTGAAGCTTTCTTT

d_gene: -
j_gene: TRBJ1-2
v_gene: TRBV28
abundance: -
CDR3aa: CASSLMDGKYGYTF
CDR3nt: TGTGCCAGCAGTTTAATGGACGGGAAGTATGGCTACACCTTC

d_gene: TRBD1
j_gene: TRBJ1-1
v_gene: TRBV19
abundance: -
CDR3aa: CASSIDRGNTEAFF
CDR3nt: TGTGCCAGTAGTATTGACAGGGGGAACACTGAAGCTTTCTTT

d_gene: -
j_gene: TRBJ1-2
v_gene: TRBV19
abundance: once
CDR3aa: CASSLTDANYGYTF
CDR3nt: TGTGCCAGTAGTCTGACAGACGCTAACTATGGCTACACCTTC